This TCR beta chain was identified during a study of blood T cell repertoires in COVID-19. Turning to the study itself: The cDNA or gDNA used as material had been derived from T cells, B-cell-depleted T cells, or PBMCs.

Germline CDR1 is LGHNA and CDR2 is YNFKEQ. Trimming took 0 bases from V and 8 from J, leaving 10 bases between them. The CDR3 runs 13 residues. The assay was immunoSEQ multiplex PCR, and TCRdb's table has in-frame clones only and misses some. The sample has approximately 200,000 clones, more than 65% seen once; the top ten hold 7.5%. The clonotype comes from a man in his forties who had recovered from COVID-19. The V call is TRBV4-2, the J call TRBJ1-1, with no clear D. Sequenced material: PBMCs or T cells enriched from blood (not recorded which). CDR3 in amino acids: CASSQDLMAEAFF. For the CDR3, the DNA is TGTGCCAGCAGCCAAGATCTCATGGCAGAAGCTTTCTTT.